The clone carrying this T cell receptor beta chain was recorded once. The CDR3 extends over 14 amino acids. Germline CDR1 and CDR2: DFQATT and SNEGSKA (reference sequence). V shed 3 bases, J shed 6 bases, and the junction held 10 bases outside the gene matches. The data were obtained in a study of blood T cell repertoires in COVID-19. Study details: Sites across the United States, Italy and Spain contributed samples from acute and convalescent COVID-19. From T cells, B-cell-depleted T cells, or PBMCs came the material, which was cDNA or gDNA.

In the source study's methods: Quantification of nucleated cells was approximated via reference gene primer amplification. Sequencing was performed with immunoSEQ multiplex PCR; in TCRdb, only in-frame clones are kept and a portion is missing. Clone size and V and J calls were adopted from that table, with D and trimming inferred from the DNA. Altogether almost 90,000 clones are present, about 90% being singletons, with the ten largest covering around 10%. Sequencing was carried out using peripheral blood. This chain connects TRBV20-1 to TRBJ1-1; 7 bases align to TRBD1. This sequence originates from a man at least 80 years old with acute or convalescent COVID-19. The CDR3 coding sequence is TGCAGTGCTAGTGCGACAGGGTGGGGCCCTGAAGCTTTCTTT. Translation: CSASATGWGPEAFF.